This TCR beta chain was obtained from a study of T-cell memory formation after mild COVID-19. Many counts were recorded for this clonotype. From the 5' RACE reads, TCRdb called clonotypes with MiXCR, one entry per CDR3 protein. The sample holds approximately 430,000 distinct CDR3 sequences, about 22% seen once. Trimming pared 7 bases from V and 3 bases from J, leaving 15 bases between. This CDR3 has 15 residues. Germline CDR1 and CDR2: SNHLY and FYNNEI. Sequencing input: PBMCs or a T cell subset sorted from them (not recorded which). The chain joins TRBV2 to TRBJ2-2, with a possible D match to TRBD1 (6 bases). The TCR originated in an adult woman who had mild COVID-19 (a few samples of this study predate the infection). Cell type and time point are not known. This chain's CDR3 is CASNSIGGDTGELFF. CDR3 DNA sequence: TGTGCCAGCAACTCTATAGGGGGAGACACCGGGGAGCTGTTTTTT.